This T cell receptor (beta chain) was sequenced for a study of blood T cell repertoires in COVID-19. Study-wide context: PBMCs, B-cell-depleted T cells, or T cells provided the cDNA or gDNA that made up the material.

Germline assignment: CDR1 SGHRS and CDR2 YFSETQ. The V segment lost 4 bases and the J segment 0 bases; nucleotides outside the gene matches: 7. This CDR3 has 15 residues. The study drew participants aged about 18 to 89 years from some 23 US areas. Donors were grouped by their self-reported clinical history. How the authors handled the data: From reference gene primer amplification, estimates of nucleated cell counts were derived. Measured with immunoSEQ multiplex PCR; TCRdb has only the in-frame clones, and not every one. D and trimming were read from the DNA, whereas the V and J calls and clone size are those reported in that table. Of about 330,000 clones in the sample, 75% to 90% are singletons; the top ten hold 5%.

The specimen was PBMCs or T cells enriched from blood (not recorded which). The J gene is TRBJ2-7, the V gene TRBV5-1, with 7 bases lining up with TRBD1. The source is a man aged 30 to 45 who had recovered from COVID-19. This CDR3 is CASSKGTETSYEQYF. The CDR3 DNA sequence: TGCGCCAGCAGCAAAGGGACAGAAACCTCCTACGAGCAGTACTTC.